The 6 T cell receptor beta chains listed next were all sequenced from one sample in a study of cytomegalovirus exposure and HLA in healthy donors. The PCR made use of 60 Vbeta and 13 Jbeta primers. Data came from immunoSEQ multiplex PCR; TCRdb stores just in-frame clones and leaves some out. The table records under 130,000 clones, roughly 80% of them present only once. Sequences were obtained from PBMCs. The receptor source for this set is a female donor in good health and CMV-seropositive.

The chain employs TRBV15 and TRBJ2-3; no reliable D call. V was clipped by 3 bases and J by 6 bases, with 7 bases between them. CDR1 is LNHNV, CDR2 YYDKDF, per germline (reference sequence). There are 12 residues in the CDR3. CDR3 sequence (DNA): TGTGCCACCAGCAGCATCGGGGATACGCAGTATTTT. This encodes CATSSIGDTQYF.

The chain recombines TRBV7-9 with TRBJ1-1, with D unresolved. The V end lost 1 base, the J end lost 0 bases, and 6 bases lay between the germline ends. The CDR3 sequence is 14 residues long. Germline CDR1 and CDR2: SEHNR and FQNEAQ (reference sequence). CDR3 sequence: CASSLGRVNTEAFF. The CDR3, as DNA: TGTGCCAGCAGCTTAGGGCGGGTGAACACTGAAGCTTTCTTT.

V usage is TRBV7-2 and J usage is TRBJ2-3, with 8 bases identical to TRBD2. J gave up 6 bases and V 1 base, and 9 bases lay outside the gene matches. The CDR3 contains 16 residues. Germline CDR1 and CDR2: SGHTA and FQGNSA. The DNA of the CDR3 is TGTGCCAGCAGCTTAGGAGGCGGGAGGACCGGGGATACGCAGTATTTT. Its protein is CASSLGGGRTGDTQYF.

The chain joins TRBV27 to TRBJ1-1; tentative D call: TRBD1 (5 bases). Looked up from germline, CDR1 is MNHEY and CDR2 is SMNVEV (reference sequence). The CDR3 extends over 14 amino acids. Between the trimmed V and J ends, which lost 5 bases and 4 bases, there was a span of 14 bases. This chain's CDR3 is CASSQQGVSTEAFF. CDR3 DNA: TGTGCCAGCAGTCAACAAGGGGTGAGCACTGAAGCTTTCTTT.

Note on this clone: The same CDR3 can be traced to other DNA sequences in this sample. The chain is built from TRBV18 and TRBJ1-1; tentatively, D is TRBD1 (5 bases). The germline gives CDR1 KGHSH, CDR2 LQKENI. The length of the CDR3 is 12 residues. The V end was cut by 5 bases, the J end by 2 bases, with 6 bases between. CDR3 bases: TGTGCCAGCTCAACAGGAAACACTGAAGCTTTCTTT. It encodes CASSTGNTEAFF.

This rearrangement joins TRBV6-1 to TRBJ2-3; TRBD2 agrees at 12 bases. Germline-derived CDR1 and CDR2 are MNHNS and SASEGT. The V and J ends lost 4 bases and 3 bases, in that order; junction bases with no gene match: 2. The CDR3 totals 15 residues. The CDR3 reads CASSGGTSGTDTQYF. For the CDR3, the DNA is TGTGCCAGCAGTGGAGGGACTAGCGGGACAGATACGCAGTATTTT.